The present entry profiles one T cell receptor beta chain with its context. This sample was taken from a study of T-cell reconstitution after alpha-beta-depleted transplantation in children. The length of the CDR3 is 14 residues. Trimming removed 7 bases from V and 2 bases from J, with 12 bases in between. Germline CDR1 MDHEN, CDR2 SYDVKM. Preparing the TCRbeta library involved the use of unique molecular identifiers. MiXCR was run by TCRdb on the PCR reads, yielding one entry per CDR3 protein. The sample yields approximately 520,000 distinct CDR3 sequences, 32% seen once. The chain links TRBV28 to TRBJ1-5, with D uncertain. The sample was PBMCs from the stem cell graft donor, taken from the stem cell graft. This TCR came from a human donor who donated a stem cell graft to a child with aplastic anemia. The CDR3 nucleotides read TGTGCCAGCAACCTACAGCGACGCAATCAGCCCCAGCATTTT. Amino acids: CASNLQRRNQPQHF. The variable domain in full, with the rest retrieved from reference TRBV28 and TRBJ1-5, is DVKVTQSSRYLVKRTGEKVFLECVQDMDHENMFWYRQDPGLGLRLIYFSYDVKMKEKGDIPEGYSVSREKKERFSLILESASTNQTSMYLCASNLQRRNQPQHFGDGTRLSIL.